This passage covers 25 T cell receptor beta chains from one sample sequenced in a study of blood T cell repertoires in COVID-19. The repertoire was sequenced with immunoSEQ multiplex PCR; TCRdb's copy has only in-frame clones and lacks some. The profile shows around 170,000 clones, about 86% of them singletons. The source material was peripheral blood. Source of these receptors: a man aged 45-65 years with active or convalescent COVID-19.

V gene TRBV11-2 combines with J gene TRBJ2-1; TRBD2 matches at 11 bases. Germline trimming cut 5 bases from V and 12 bases from J; bases unmatched to any gene: 15. This CDR3 is 16 amino acids long. CDR1 is SGHAT and CDR2 is FQNNGV in the germline V gene. The CDR3 DNA reads TGTGCCAGCAGCCCCGTTCTAGCGGGGGGCTCAAGGAGGCAGTTCTTC. As protein: CASSPVLAGGSRRQFF.

The J gene is TRBJ1-1, the V gene TRBV5-6, with no clear D. Germline V CDR1 and CDR2: SGHDT, YYEEEE. V lost 3 bases and J 1 base, leaving 4 bases between the germline ends. This CDR3 has 12 residues. This CDR3 is CASSYRNTEAFF. The CDR3 DNA reads TGTGCCAGCAGCTACAGGAACACTGAAGCTTTCTTT.

Here the CDR3 DNA reads TGTGCCAGTAGTGCCCGGACTACTAACTATGGCTACACCTTC. Amino acid sequence: CASSARTTNYGYTF. The chain joins TRBV19 to TRBJ1-2, with D unclear. The CDR3 covers 14 residues. Trimming shortened V by 5 bases and J by 0 bases, and 10 bases separated the two germline ends. The germline V gene encodes CDR1 LNHDA and CDR2 SQIVND (reference sequence).

This clone was seen once. The chain is built from TRBV5-1 and TRBJ2-1; TRBD2 matches 10 bases. The CDR3 runs to 19 residues. Trimming took 1 base from V and 1 from J; bases not matched to a gene: 11. CDR1 SGHRS and CDR2 YFSETQ come from the germline V gene. The CDR3 DNA follows: TGCGCCAGCAGCTTGTATCCAGCGGGAGGGGACCTTTCCTACAATGAGCAGTTCTTC. Its translation is CASSLYPAGGDLSYNEQFF.

The rearrangement joins TRBV4-2 to TRBJ2-6, with 7 nucleotides matching TRBD2. CDR1 and CDR2 (germline): LGHNA, YNFKEQ. The CDR3 is 21 amino acids. V lost 0 bases, J lost 0 bases, and 14 bases stayed unmatched. Here the CDR3 reads CASSQDGGRASGFSGANVLTF. The DNA for the CDR3 is TGTGCCAGCAGCCAAGACGGGGGACGGGCTAGCGGCTTCTCTGGGGCCAACGTCCTGACTTTC.

V usage is TRBV19 and J usage is TRBJ1-2; D possibly corresponds to TRBD1 (6 bases). Germline lookup yields CDR1 LNHDA and CDR2 SQIVND (reference sequence). Trimming stripped 3 bases from V and 8 bases from J, with 13 bases between. The CDR3 extends over 13 amino acids. The CDR3 here is CASSMPPRGGYTF. DNA for the CDR3: TGTGCCAGTAGTATGCCCCCCAGGGGCGGCTACACCTTC.

The V gene is TRBV7-2, the J gene TRBJ1-1; D perhaps matches TRBD1 (5 bases). V lost 8 bases and J 0 bases, leaving 10 bases between the germline ends. Germline-derived CDR1 and CDR2 are SGHTA and FQGNSA. CDR3 length equals 13 residues. The CDR3 bases are TGTGCCAGCCGACAGAGTATGAACACTGAAGCTTTCTTT. Its protein is CASRQSMNTEAFF.

The rearrangement uses TRBV24-1 and TRBJ2-3; D perhaps matches TRBD1 (6 bases). The V end was cut by 4 bases, the J end by 5 bases, with 12 bases between. Germline CDR1 and CDR2: KGHDR and SFDVKD. This CDR3 spans 14 amino acids. The CDR3 DNA sequence: TGTGCCACCAGTGACCCTGGACAGCTAGATACGCAGTATTTT. Translating it yields CATSDPGQLDTQYF.

The rearrangement links TRBV30 to TRBJ2-1, with 12 bases lining up with TRBD2. Germline V CDR1 and CDR2: GTSNPN, SVGIG (reference sequence). Trimming cost V 3 bases and J 9 bases; bases outside gene matches: 12. The CDR3 has 16 amino acids. As DNA, the CDR3 is TGTGCCTGGAGAGAAACTAGCGGGAGGATTGTTGCTGAGCAGTTCTTC. Residues: CAWRETSGRIVAEQFF. The complete variable domain, with remaining parts taken from reference TRBV30 and TRBJ2-1, reads SQTIHQWPATLVQPVGSPLSLECTVEGTSNPNLYWYRQAAGRGLQLLFYSVGIGQISSEVPQNLSASRPQDRQFILSSKKLLLSDSGFYLCAWRETSGRIVAEQFFGPGTRLTVL.

This rearrangement joins TRBV30 to TRBJ2-3; D is possibly TRBD2 (6 bases). The CDR3 sequence is 16 residues long. Germline CDR1 is GTSNPN and CDR2 is SVGIG (reference sequence). Trimming took off 3 bases at V and 0 bases at J, with 16 bases between the two ends. The DNA of the CDR3 is TGTGCCTGGAGCCCTGGACGAACTAGCAGCACAGATACGCAGTATTTT. Translating gives CAWSPGRTSSTDTQYF. Using reference TRBV30 and TRBJ2-3 for the parts outside the CDR3, the full variable domain is SQTIHQWPATLVQPVGSPLSLECTVEGTSNPNLYWYRQAAGRGLQLLFYSVGIGQISSEVPQNLSASRPQDRQFILSSKKLLLSDSGFYLCAWSPGRTSSTDTQYFGPGTRLTVL.

The V call is TRBV6-5, the J call TRBJ2-4; 12 bases agree with TRBD2. Germline loops: CDR1 MNHEY, CDR2 SVGAGI. Unmatched junction bases numbered 9, after V lost 6 bases and J lost 9 bases. The CDR3 is 15 residues long. In nucleotides, the CDR3 is TGTGCCAGCAGGAACCTAGCGGGGGGGCCGGCCATTCAGTACTTC. Translating gives CASRNLAGGPAIQYF.

The chain employs TRBV5-5 and TRBJ2-7; 8 nucleotides match TRBD2. The V gene's germline CDR1 is SGHKS and CDR2 YYEKEE (reference sequence). The V gene end was trimmed by 4 bases and the J gene end by 9 bases; junction bases not matched to a gene: 6. This CDR3 is built from 12 residues. The CDR3 DNA is TGTGCCAGCAGCCGCGGACTAGCTGGGCAGTACTTC. Its translation: CASSRGLAGQYF.

CDR3 nucleotide sequence: TGTGCCAGCCAGCGGGGAACCCGTGCAGGAGGCTACACCTTC. Translation: CASQRGTRAGGYTF. The rearrangement joins TRBV5-6 to TRBJ1-2; D unresolved. Germline V gene sequence: CDR1 SGHDT, CDR2 YYEEEE. The CDR3 length is 14 residues. V lost 7 bases and J 8 bases, leaving 21 bases between the germline ends. Using reference TRBV5-6 and TRBJ1-2 for the parts outside the CDR3, the full variable domain is DAGVTQSPTHLIKTRGQQVTLRCSPKSGHDTVSWYQQALGQGPQFIFQYYEEEERQRGNFPDRFSGHQFPNYSSELNVNALLLGDSALYLCASQRGTRAGGYTFGSGTRLTVV.

The J gene is TRBJ1-1, the V gene TRBV30; D unclear. The V gene lost 4 bases and the J gene lost 0 bases, with 6 bases spanning the gap. Germline V gene lookup returns CDR1 GTSNPN and CDR2 SVGIG (reference sequence). The CDR3 contains 12 residues. The DNA of the CDR3 is TGTGCCTGGACAGAAATGAACACTGAAGCTTTCTTT. Translating it yields CAWTEMNTEAFF. Based on the CDR3 plus reference TRBV30 and TRBJ1-1, the full variable domain is SQTIHQWPATLVQPVGSPLSLECTVEGTSNPNLYWYRQAAGRGLQLLFYSVGIGQISSEVPQNLSASRPQDRQFILSSKKLLLSDSGFYLCAWTEMNTEAFFGQGTRLTVV.

V and J are TRBV6-6 and TRBJ2-3; TRBD1 aligns across 10 bases. The trim removed 6 bases at V and 3 bases at J, leaving 6 bases unmatched. CDR3 length: 15 amino acids. Germline V gene sequence: CDR1 MNHNY, CDR2 SVGAGI (reference sequence). The CDR3 loop is CASRKGQGRTDTQYF. In DNA, the CDR3 is TGTGCCAGCAGAAAGGGACAGGGGAGGACAGATACGCAGTATTTT.

This sequence joins TRBV4-1 and TRBJ2-3; 14 bases map to TRBD2. V was clipped by 4 bases and J by 6 bases; unmatched bases: 9. There are 17 residues in the CDR3. From germline, CDR1 is MGHRA and CDR2 YSYEKL. The CDR3 here is CASSLGTSGGFADTQYF. CDR3 coding DNA: TGCGCCAGCAGCCTCGGGACTAGCGGGGGCTTTGCGGATACGCAGTATTTT.

The chain is built from TRBV11-2 and TRBJ1-6, with D perhaps matching TRBD1 (5 bases). Looked up from germline, CDR1 is SGHAT and CDR2 is FQNNGV. V was cut by 4 bases and J by 10 bases, with 8 bases left in between. CDR3 length: 12 amino acids. This chain's CDR3 is CASSSRGSPLHF. The CDR3 nucleotides read TGTGCCAGCAGCTCGCGGGGGTCACCCCTCCACTTT. Supplemented by reference TRBV11-2 and TRBJ1-6, the full variable domain reads EAGVAQSPRYKIIEKRQSVAFWCNPISGHATLYWYQQILGQGPKLLIQFQNNGVVDDSQLPKDRFSAERLKGVDSTLKIQPAKLEDSAVYLCASSSRGSPLHFGNGTRLTVT.

This rearrangement joins TRBV5-1 to TRBJ2-1; TRBD2 agrees at 10 bases. The CDR3 is made up of 14 amino acids. Germline V gives CDR1 SGHRS, CDR2 YFSETQ. Germline trimming cut 0 bases from V and 9 bases from J; bases unmatched to any gene: 3. The CDR3 DNA follows: TGCGCCAGCAGCTTGGGGCTAGCGGGAGTTGAGCAGTTCTTC. It encodes CASSLGLAGVEQFF.

For the CDR3, the DNA is TGTGCCAGCAGCCAAGAAATGATAGCCGTCTATGGCTACACCTTC. This encodes CASSQEMIAVYGYTF. The chain has TRBV14 and TRBJ1-2; D gene unclear. V was shortened by 0 bases and J by 4 bases, with 12 bases between the two germline ends. CDR3 length equals 15 residues. Germline V gene sequence: CDR1 SGHDN, CDR2 FVKESK.

V gene TRBV7-2 combines with J gene TRBJ2-5; no definite D call. V gave up 2 bases and J gave up 3 bases, with 13 bases separating them. The CDR3 loop spans 15 amino acids. Germline CDR1 SGHTA, CDR2 FQGNSA. CDR3 nucleotides: TGTGCCAGCAGCTTAAGCTGGGCATCGGAAGAGACCCAGTACTTC. Translating it yields CASSLSWASEETQYF.

V is TRBV10-3 and J is TRBJ1-2; TRBD1 aligns across 9 bases. Germline V CDR1 and CDR2: ENHRY, SYGVKD. This CDR3 contains 15 residues. V trimming: 6 bases; J trimming: 8 bases; junction bases outside the gene matches: 13. The CDR3 nucleotides are TGTGCCATCAGCGCCGGGGACAGGGCTTTGGAGGGCTACACCTTC. Residues: CAISAGDRALEGYTF.

The V gene is TRBV7-2, the J gene TRBJ2-3; 8 bases match TRBD2. There are 16 residues in the CDR3. Germline CDR1 reads SGHTA; CDR2 reads FQGNSA. Germline trimming cut 3 bases from V and 5 bases from J; bases unmatched to any gene: 10. DNA of the CDR3: TGTGCCAGCAGCTTGCGTAGCGGGGCCCAGGGAGATACGCAGTATTTT. Encoded protein: CASSLRSGAQGDTQYF.

The chain has TRBV9 and TRBJ2-5, with a possible D match to TRBD2 (5 bases). Germline V gene sequence: CDR1 SGDLS, CDR2 YYNGEE. The V end was cut by 0 bases, the J end by 5 bases, with 17 bases between. This CDR3 spans 16 amino acids. CDR3 DNA: TGTGCCAGCAGCGTAGTCGGGAACCCCAAAGTTGAGACCCAGTACTTC. This translates into CASSVVGNPKVETQYF.

This chain connects TRBV5-1 to TRBJ2-2, with 12 bases aligning to TRBD1. Germline V CDR1 and CDR2: SGHRS, YFSETQ. The CDR3 totals 15 residues. Trimming removed 4 bases from V and 7 bases from J; junction bases left unmatched: 5. CDR3 sequence: CASSGGTGGDGELFF. The DNA of the CDR3 is TGCGCCAGCAGCGGAGGGACAGGGGGCGACGGGGAGCTGTTTTTT.

This clone occurred once. J is TRBJ2-3 and V is TRBV4-2, with 11 bases that match TRBD2. Germline V gives CDR1 LGHNA, CDR2 YNFKEQ. This CDR3 is 16 amino acids long. V shed 0 bases and J 4 bases; nucleotides not matched to a gene: 3. The CDR3 sequence is CASSQDTSGGADTQYF. CDR3 nucleotides: TGTGCCAGCAGCCAAGATACTAGCGGGGGTGCAGATACGCAGTATTTT.